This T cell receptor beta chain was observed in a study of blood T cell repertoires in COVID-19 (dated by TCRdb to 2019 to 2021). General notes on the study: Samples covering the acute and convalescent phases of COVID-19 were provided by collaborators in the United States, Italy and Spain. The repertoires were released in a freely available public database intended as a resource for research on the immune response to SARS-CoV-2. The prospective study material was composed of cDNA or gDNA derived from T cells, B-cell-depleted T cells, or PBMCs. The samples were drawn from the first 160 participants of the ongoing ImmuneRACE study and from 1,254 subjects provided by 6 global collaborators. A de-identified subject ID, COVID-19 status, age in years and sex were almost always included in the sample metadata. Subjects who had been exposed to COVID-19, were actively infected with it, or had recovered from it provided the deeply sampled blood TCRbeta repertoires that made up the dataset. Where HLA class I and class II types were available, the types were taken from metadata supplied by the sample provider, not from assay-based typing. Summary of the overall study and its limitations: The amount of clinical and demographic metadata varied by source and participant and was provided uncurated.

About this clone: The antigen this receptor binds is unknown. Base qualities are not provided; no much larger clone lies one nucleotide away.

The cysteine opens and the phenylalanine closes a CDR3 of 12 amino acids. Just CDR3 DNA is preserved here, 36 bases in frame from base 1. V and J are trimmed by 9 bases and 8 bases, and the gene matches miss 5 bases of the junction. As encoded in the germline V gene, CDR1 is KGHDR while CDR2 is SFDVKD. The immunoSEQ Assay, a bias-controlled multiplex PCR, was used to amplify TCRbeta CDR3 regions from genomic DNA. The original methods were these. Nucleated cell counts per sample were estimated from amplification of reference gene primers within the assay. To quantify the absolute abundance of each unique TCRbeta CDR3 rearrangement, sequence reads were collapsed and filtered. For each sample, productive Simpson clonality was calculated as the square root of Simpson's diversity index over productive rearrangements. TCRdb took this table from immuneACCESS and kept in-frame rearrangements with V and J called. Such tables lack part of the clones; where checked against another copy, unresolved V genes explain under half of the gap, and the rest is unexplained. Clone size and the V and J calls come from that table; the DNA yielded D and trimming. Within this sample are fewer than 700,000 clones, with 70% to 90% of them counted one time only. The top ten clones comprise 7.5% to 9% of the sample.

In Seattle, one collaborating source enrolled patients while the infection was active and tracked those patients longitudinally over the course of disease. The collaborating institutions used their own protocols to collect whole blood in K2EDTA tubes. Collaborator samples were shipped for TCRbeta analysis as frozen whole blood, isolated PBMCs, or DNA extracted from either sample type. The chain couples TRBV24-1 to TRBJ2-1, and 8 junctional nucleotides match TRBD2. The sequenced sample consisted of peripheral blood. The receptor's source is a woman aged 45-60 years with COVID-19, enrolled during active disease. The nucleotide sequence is TGTGCCACCGCTGGACTAGCCTATGAGCAGTTCTTC. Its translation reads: CATAGLAYEQFF.